The rows below give T cell receptor beta chains drawn from one sample of a study of OX40 agonist ivuxolimab in advanced cancers. Produced via immunoSEQ multiplex PCR; TCRdb's table is partial and in-frame only. The sample carries fewer than 80,000 clones, 75% to 90% recorded once. The sequencing here drew on CD4+ or CD8+ T cells sorted from blood, taken in a trial of the OX40 agonist ivuxolimab. The receptors shown here come from an adult with an advanced solid tumor such as melanoma, head and neck, liver or kidney cancer. The CDR3 runs from the conserved cysteine through the conserved F or W.

V	length	J	CDR3
TRBV19	14	TRBJ1-4	CASRWGDLNEKLFF
TRBV6-5	15	TRBJ1-6	CASSPGQRKDSPLHF
TRBV14	18	TRBJ2-3	CASSQDPLATYGTDTQYF
TRBV15	14	TRBJ2-1	CATSPSGRSSEQFF
TRBV6-4	10	TRBJ2-7	CASSDFEQYF
TRBV25-1	11	TRBJ1-2	CASSVLNGYTF
TRBV5-1	15	TRBJ2-5	CASSLQGGRQETQYF
TRBV9	20	TRBJ2-1	CASSVGPVLASGTVDNEQFF
TRBV5-4	13	TRBJ1-1	CASSLEGGTEAFF
TRBV27	18	TRBJ1-6	CASSLYPPVKGARSPLHF
TRBV5-6	16	TRBJ2-3	CASSYGQNYYTDTQYF
TRBV5-1	17	TRBJ2-2	CASSELKAGDVTGELFF
TRBV27	17	TRBJ1-4	CASSPGTGREDDEKLFF
TRBV25-1	13	TRBJ2-7	CASSEAGLDEQYF
TRBV4-3	17	TRBJ1-1	CASSQDRDGGSNTEAFF
TRBV10-3	10	TRBJ1-2	CAISERGYTF
TRBV6-6	13	TRBJ1-5	CASTFGPNQPQHF
TRBV19	14	TRBJ1-1	CASSIWGHETEAFF
TRBV2	14	TRBJ1-5	CASSRGRDGQPQHF
TRBV4-1	17	TRBJ2-2	CASSRSRAGADTGELFF